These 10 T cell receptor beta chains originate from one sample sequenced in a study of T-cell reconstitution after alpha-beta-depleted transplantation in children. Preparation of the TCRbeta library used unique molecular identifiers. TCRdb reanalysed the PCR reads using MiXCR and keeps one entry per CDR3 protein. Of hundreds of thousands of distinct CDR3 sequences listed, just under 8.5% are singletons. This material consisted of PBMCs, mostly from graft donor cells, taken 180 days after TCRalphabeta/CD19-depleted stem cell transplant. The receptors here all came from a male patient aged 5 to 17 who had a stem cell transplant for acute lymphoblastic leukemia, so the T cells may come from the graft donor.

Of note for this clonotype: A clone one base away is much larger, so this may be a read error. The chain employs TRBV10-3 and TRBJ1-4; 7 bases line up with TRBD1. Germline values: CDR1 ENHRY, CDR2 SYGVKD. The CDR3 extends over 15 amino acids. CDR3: CATLKTGTANENLFF. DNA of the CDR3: TGTGCCACTCTCAAGACAGGGACGGCTAATGAAAACCTGTTTTTT.

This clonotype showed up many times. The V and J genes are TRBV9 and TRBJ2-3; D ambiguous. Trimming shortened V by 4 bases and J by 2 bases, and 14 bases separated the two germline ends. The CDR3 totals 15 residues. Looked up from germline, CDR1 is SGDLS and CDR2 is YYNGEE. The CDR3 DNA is TGTGCCAGCAGCCCCAGAGGTCGGAACACAGATACGCAGTATTTT. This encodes CASSPRGRNTDTQYF.

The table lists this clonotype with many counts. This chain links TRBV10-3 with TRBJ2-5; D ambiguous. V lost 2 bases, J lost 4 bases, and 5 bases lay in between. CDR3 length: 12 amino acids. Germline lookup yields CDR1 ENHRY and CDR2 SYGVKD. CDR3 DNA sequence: TGTGCCATCAGTGAGATGGGAGAGACCCAGTACTTC. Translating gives CAISEMGETQYF.

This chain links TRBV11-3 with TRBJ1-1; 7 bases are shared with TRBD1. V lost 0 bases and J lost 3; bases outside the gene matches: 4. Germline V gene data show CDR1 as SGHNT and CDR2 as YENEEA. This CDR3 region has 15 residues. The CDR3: CASSLDGGQYTEAFF. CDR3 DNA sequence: TGTGCCAGCAGCTTAGATGGGGGACAGTACACTGAAGCTTTCTTT.

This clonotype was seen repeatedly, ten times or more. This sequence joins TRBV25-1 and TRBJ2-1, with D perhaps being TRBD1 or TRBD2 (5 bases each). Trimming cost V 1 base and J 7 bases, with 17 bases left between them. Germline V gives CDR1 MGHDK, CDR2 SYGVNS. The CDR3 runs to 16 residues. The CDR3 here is CASSEFQRGGINEQFF. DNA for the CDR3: TGTGCCAGCAGTGAATTTCAGCGTGGGGGTATAAATGAGCAGTTCTTC.

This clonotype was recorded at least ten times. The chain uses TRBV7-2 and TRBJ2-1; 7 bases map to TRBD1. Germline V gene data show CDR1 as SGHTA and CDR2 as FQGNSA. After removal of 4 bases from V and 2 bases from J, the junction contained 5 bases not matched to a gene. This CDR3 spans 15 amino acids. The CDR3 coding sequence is TGTGCCAGCAGCTCGACAGGGTTTACCTACAATGAGCAGTTCTTC. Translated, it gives CASSSTGFTYNEQFF.

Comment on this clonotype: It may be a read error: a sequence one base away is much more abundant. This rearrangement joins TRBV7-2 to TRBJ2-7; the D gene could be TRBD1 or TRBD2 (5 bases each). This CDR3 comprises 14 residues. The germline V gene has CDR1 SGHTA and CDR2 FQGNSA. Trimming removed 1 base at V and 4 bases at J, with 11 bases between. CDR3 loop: CASSLEAWGYEQYF. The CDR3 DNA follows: TGTGCCAGCAGCTTAGAGGCCTGGGGGTACGAGCAGTACTTC. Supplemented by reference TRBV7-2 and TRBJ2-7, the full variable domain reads GAGVSQSPSNKVTEKGKDVELRCDPISGHTALYWYRQSLGQGLEFLIYFQGNSAPDKSGLPSDRFSAERTGGSVSTLTIQRTQQEDSAVYLCASSLEAWGYEQYFGPGTRLTVT.

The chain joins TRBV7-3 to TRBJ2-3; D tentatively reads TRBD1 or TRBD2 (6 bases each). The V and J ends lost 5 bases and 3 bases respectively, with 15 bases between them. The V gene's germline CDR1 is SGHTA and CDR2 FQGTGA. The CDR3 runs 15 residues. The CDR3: CASSQVGGPTDTQYF. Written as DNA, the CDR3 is TGTGCCAGCAGCCAAGTCGGGGGCCCAACAGATACGCAGTATTTT.

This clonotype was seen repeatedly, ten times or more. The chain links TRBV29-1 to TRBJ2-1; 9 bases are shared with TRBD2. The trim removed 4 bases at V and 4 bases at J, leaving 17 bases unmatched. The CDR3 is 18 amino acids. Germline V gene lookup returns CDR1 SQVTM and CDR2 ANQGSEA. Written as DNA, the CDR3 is TGCAGCGTTGTAGGGGGGCCGGGACTAGCTGATGTTTACAATGAGCAGTTCTTC. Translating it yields CSVVGGPGLADVYNEQFF.

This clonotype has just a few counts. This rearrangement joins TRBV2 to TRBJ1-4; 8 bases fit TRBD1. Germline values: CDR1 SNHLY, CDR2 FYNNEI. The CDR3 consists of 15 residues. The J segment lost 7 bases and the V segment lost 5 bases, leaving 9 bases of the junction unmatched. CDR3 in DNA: TGTGCCAGCAGTTCTGGACAGGGCTTGCTTGAAAAACTGTTTTTT. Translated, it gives CASSSGQGLLEKLFF.